A single T cell receptor (beta chain) is shown here with its context. Its antigen is currently unknown. The data derive from a study of beta chain features in type 1 diabetes. The germline gives CDR1 SGDLS, CDR2 YYNGEE. Trimming cost V 2 bases and J 2 bases; bases outside gene matches: 6. There are 16 residues in the CDR3. Every bit of the isolated RNA underwent reverse transcription, so sequencing read expressed TCRB transcripts. The data were produced by immunoSEQ multiplex PCR, yet TCRdb's version contains in-frame clones alone and is incomplete. The repertoire includes 200,000 to 300,000 clones, about 11% of them detected once, and around 0.018% sits in the top ten. Findings and caveats of the study: Patients with Type 1 diabetes showed moderately but significantly shorter TCRB CDR3s in all four CD4+ subsets.

The receptor was isolated from a man aged 25-40 years with type 1 diabetes. This chain uses TRBV9 with TRBJ2-5; 10 bases agree with TRBD1. Sequencing was performed on naive CD4+ T cells from blood. The CDR3 protein is CASSVGTGASQETQYF. The CDR3 DNA sequence: TGTGCCAGCAGCGTGGGGACAGGGGCTTCTCAAGAGACCCAGTACTTC.